This is a list of T cell receptor beta chains from one sample in a study of neurological immune-mediated disorders. TCRdb itself ran the 5' RACE reads through MiXCR, one entry per CDR3 protein. The data contain approximately 38,000 distinct CDR3 sequences, approximately 7% of them singletons. The sequenced sample consisted of CD4+ T cells from blood. These receptors were obtained from a man aged 45-65 years in good health. Both conserved end residues are part of each CDR3. The D gene is left open where the match is weak.

d_call: -
v_call: TRBV3-1
j_call: TRBJ1-1
cdr3_aa: CASSPAAGSEAFF

d_call: -
v_call: TRBV18
j_call: TRBJ2-5
cdr3_aa: CASSTGTPQETQYF

d_call: TRBD1
v_call: TRBV3-1
j_call: TRBJ1-5
cdr3_aa: CASSQSTGTGAPNQPQHF

d_call: TRBD1
v_call: TRBV28
j_call: TRBJ2-2
cdr3_aa: CASSEGQVGTGELFF

d_call: TRBD2
v_call: TRBV6-2/TRBV6-3
j_call: TRBJ2-1
cdr3_aa: CASSRPRTSVPNEQFF

d_call: -
v_call: TRBV7-2
j_call: TRBJ2-7
cdr3_aa: CASSLDHYEQYF

d_call: -
v_call: TRBV27
j_call: TRBJ1-2
cdr3_aa: CASSSQGNSDYGYTF

d_call: TRBD2
v_call: TRBV5-4
j_call: TRBJ2-5
cdr3_aa: CASSLTGTSGYGTQYF

d_call: TRBD2
v_call: TRBV7-2
j_call: TRBJ2-1
cdr3_aa: CASSFGGRVGNEQFF

d_call: TRBD1
v_call: TRBV7-3
j_call: TRBJ2-3
cdr3_aa: CASSWKGGVDTDTQYF

d_call: -
v_call: TRBV10-2
j_call: TRBJ2-7
cdr3_aa: CAVQGLTRGLGEQYF

d_call: -
v_call: TRBV10-3
j_call: TRBJ1-1
cdr3_aa: CAISTGGQMNTEAFF

d_call: TRBD2
v_call: TRBV7-9
j_call: TRBJ2-1
cdr3_aa: CASSFGGSSAEQFF

d_call: -
v_call: TRBV6-1
j_call: TRBJ2-7
cdr3_aa: CASSQTDYYEQYF

d_call: TRBD1
v_call: TRBV5-4
j_call: TRBJ1-1
cdr3_aa: CASSLTGVNTEAFF

d_call: -
v_call: TRBV20-1
j_call: TRBJ2-3
cdr3_aa: CSASLQTTSTDTQYF

d_call: -
v_call: TRBV10-3
j_call: TRBJ2-5
cdr3_aa: CAISGGETQYF

d_call: -
v_call: TRBV5-1
j_call: TRBJ2-1
cdr3_aa: CASSPQTSNEQFF

d_call: -
v_call: TRBV4-2
j_call: TRBJ2-1
cdr3_aa: CASFLRELRFF

d_call: -
v_call: TRBV5-5
j_call: TRBJ1-1
cdr3_aa: CASSLNAAGAFF

d_call: -
v_call: TRBV7-2
j_call: TRBJ2-7
cdr3_aa: CASSLRSGPTYEQYF

d_call: -
v_call: TRBV3-1
j_call: TRBJ1-1
cdr3_aa: CASSHFDTEAFF

d_call: TRBD2
v_call: TRBV7-8
j_call: TRBJ2-1
cdr3_aa: CASSQRRASGISYNEQFF

d_call: TRBD2
v_call: TRBV29-1
j_call: TRBJ2-5
cdr3_aa: CSSGLAGGETQYF

d_call: TRBD1
v_call: TRBV7-2
j_call: TRBJ2-3
cdr3_aa: CASSLSPGQLTDTQYF

d_call: TRBD1
v_call: TRBV18
j_call: TRBJ2-2
cdr3_aa: CASSPNRQGASGELFF

d_call: TRBD2
v_call: TRBV10-3
j_call: TRBJ2-3
cdr3_aa: CTIGLAGVDTQYF

d_call: -
v_call: TRBV20-1
j_call: TRBJ2-1
cdr3_aa: CSASLGGGGSNEQFF

d_call: -
v_call: TRBV5-1
j_call: TRBJ1-1
cdr3_aa: CASSPGDGNTEAFF

d_call: -
v_call: TRBV7-9
j_call: TRBJ2-6
cdr3_aa: CASSLRVPQLWGFSSGANVLTF

d_call: -
v_call: TRBV6-5
j_call: TRBJ1-3
cdr3_aa: CASSSGGYGVSGNTIYF

d_call: -
v_call: TRBV19
j_call: TRBJ1-1
cdr3_aa: CATGSWGNTEAFF

d_call: -
v_call: TRBV28
j_call: TRBJ1-2
cdr3_aa: CASSDSPYGYTF

d_call: -
v_call: TRBV7-3
j_call: TRBJ1-3
cdr3_aa: CASSTSKDSSGNTIYF

d_call: -
v_call: TRBV5-4
j_call: TRBJ1-2
cdr3_aa: CASSLAGAGWSGYTF

d_call: TRBD2
v_call: TRBV7-2
j_call: TRBJ2-7
cdr3_aa: CASSATSGRVYEQYF

d_call: -
v_call: TRBV7-9
j_call: TRBJ2-3
cdr3_aa: CASRPRPRQISSTDTQYF

d_call: TRBD2
v_call: TRBV20-1
j_call: TRBJ2-1
cdr3_aa: CSARSGRANEQFF

d_call: -
v_call: TRBV5-1
j_call: TRBJ2-3
cdr3_aa: CASSFRPGSLVTQYF

d_call: -
v_call: TRBV29-1
j_call: TRBJ2-3
cdr3_aa: CSVPQGGKDTQYF

d_call: TRBD1
v_call: TRBV7-2
j_call: TRBJ2-1
cdr3_aa: CASSSGQGIDEQFF

d_call: -
v_call: TRBV2
j_call: TRBJ1-6
cdr3_aa: CASSVGATGAGNSPLHF

d_call: -
v_call: TRBV20-1
j_call: TRBJ1-4
cdr3_aa: CSANRVRNEKLFF

d_call: -
v_call: TRBV5-5
j_call: TRBJ2-5
cdr3_aa: CASTLIGQETQYF

d_call: TRBD2
v_call: TRBV20-1
j_call: TRBJ2-3
cdr3_aa: CSARGAGGTDTQYF

d_call: -
v_call: TRBV7-2
j_call: TRBJ2-5
cdr3_aa: CASSPDRSQETQYF

d_call: TRBD2
v_call: TRBV7-6
j_call: TRBJ2-1
cdr3_aa: CASSYLSGSPYNEQFF

d_call: -
v_call: TRBV7-9
j_call: TRBJ2-7
cdr3_aa: CASSLGGPNEQYF

d_call: TRBD1
v_call: TRBV5-8
j_call: TRBJ2-5
cdr3_aa: CASSTGQGKETQYF

d_call: -
v_call: TRBV20-1
j_call: TRBJ1-4
cdr3_aa: CSLQGATNEKLFF

d_call: TRBD1
v_call: TRBV5-5
j_call: TRBJ2-5
cdr3_aa: CASSFQGAHGETQYF

d_call: -
v_call: TRBV7-9
j_call: TRBJ2-7
cdr3_aa: CASSLGGSNHEQYF

d_call: -
v_call: TRBV19
j_call: TRBJ2-5
cdr3_aa: CASSSAVQETQYF

d_call: TRBD1
v_call: TRBV28
j_call: TRBJ1-2
cdr3_aa: CASSSGQNYGYTF

d_call: -
v_call: TRBV10-3
j_call: TRBJ2-7
cdr3_aa: CAISEEYEQYF

d_call: TRBD2
v_call: TRBV7-8
j_call: TRBJ2-7
cdr3_aa: CASSLEGGRDEQYF